This T cell receptor beta chain was obtained from a study of T cell responses to AZD1222 COVID-19 vaccine (dated by TCRdb to the early 2020s). With regard to the full study: AZD1222 recipients whose second dose came at about 4 weeks and those whose second dose came at about 12 weeks were combined into one group, since spike-specific TCR depth and breadth did not differ between the two schedules. TCR sequencing was performed for roughly 240 trial participants, of whom approximately 200 were given two doses of AZD1222 and roughly 25 were given two doses of MenACWY control vaccine. Trial participants were enrolled into age subgroups of 18-55, 56-69 and 70-plus years, which contained approximately 150, 28 and 58 TCR-sequenced participants, respectively. Overall study outcomes, separate from this receptor: Reportedly, almost half of the unique spike-specific TCRs recognized epitopes lying outside the regions that are mutated in the B.1.351 and B.1.1.7 variants. Participants were mostly white British and included more females than males, and it was suggested by the authors that clonal diversity may have been underestimated. In the small 56-69-year group, the increase in depth fell short of significance, most likely because of low power. Conclusions about previously exposed vaccinees were limited because only a handful of AZD1222 recipients were SARS-CoV-2 seropositive at baseline. CD4 TCRs associated with the vaccine covered the entire spike protein, and the dominant responses were in regions 160-218 and 743-854. After two AZD1222 doses, both the breadth and the depth of spike-specific TCRs were significantly higher than at day 0 and than in MenACWY recipients. Because no day 14 peak-response samples were available, repertoires were characterized only after the peak T cell response.

The CDR3 regions of human TCRbeta chains were subjected to immunosequencing. In the paper's pipeline: Repertoire TCRs were checked for matches against a reference library of SARS-CoV-2-specific TCRs that had been generated using the MIRA antigen-specificity platform. Breadth was defined as the fraction of unique TCRs that were SARS-CoV-2-associated. Depth was defined as the fraction of total T cells that were SARS-CoV-2-associated. Using the MIRA data, each spike-specific TCR was assigned both to the spike region to which the TCR was reactive and to a CD4 or CD8 class. Log10-transformed breadth and depth values were compared by one-way ANOVA with Sidak's multiple comparisons tests. As stored in TCRdb, this immuneACCESS dataset retains in-frame rearrangements with V and J assigned. A fraction of the clones does not appear; measured against another copy, unresolved V genes explain less than half of the discrepancy, and the remainder lacks a known reason. The DNA was the basis for D and trimming; V, J and clone size are from that table. The sample table holds fewer than 200,000 clones, of which 70% to 90% were seen once. The leading ten clones occupy approximately 0.5% of the sample.

The time point label of this sample denotes: baseline before first vaccination. Vaccinee samples came from UK trials COV001 and COV002, including a single-blind randomized controlled phase 2/3 trial of AZD1222 (ChAdOx1 nCoV-19) in healthy adults. For TCRbeta chain sequencing, PBMC samples from trial participants were taken at day 0 and at day 28 after the second dose. The V and J ends are trimmed by 1 base and 4 bases, leaving 5 bases between them. From cysteine to phenylalanine, the CDR3 is 13 amino acids long. Only the CDR3 region is kept as DNA, spanning 39 bases read in frame from base 1. The CDR1 and CDR2 encoded by the germline V gene are SGHAT and FQNNGV. In this sample, this clone turned up once. Its cognate antigen has yet to be identified. The sample holds no much larger clone one base away, and base qualities are not on file.

The sequence came from an adult in good health. The specimen was peripheral blood, collected on day 0 of AZD1222 vaccination. The V and J segments used are TRBV11-2 and TRBJ2-1; no confident D gene assignment can be made. In nucleotide form, the sequence is TGTGCCAGCAGCTTAGGACTGTACAATGAGCAGTTCTTC. It codes for CASSLGLYNEQFF.